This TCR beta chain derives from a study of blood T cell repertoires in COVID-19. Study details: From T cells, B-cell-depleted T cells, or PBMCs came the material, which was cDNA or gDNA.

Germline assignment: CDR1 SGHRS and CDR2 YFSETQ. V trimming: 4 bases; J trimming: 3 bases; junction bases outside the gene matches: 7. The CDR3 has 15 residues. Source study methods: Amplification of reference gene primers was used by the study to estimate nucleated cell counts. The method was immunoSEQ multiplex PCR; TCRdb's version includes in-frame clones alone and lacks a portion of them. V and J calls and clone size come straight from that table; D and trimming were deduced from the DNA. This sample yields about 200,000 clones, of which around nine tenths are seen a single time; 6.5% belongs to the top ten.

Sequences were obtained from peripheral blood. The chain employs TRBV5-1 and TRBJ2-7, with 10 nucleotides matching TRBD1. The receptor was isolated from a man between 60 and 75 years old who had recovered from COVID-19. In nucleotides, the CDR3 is TGCGCCAGCAGCCAAAAGACAGGGGGCAACTACGAGCAGTACTTC. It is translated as CASSQKTGGNYEQYF.